The 8 T cell receptor beta chains below come from one sample, sequenced in a study of CD8 T cells in ankylosing spondylitis. Study results and caveats: Roughly eight highly homologous variants made up a TCR beta motif that seemed to typify ankylosing spondylitis blood.

TCRdb recomputed calls from the 5' RACE reads with MiXCR, one row per CDR3 protein. The repertoire holds more than 300,000 distinct CDR3 sequences, with roughly 8% as singletons. Antigens for these TCRs are unknown. Sequenced: blood, either unsorted or a sorted T cell fraction (not recorded which). The receptors originated from a male donor with ankylosing spondylitis.

In its sample, this clonotype was seen a few times. The chain couples TRBV12-3 or TRBV12-4 to TRBJ2-3; TRBD2 matches 7 bases. The CDR3 runs to 16 residues. V was pared by 6 bases and J by 5 bases, with 14 bases of the junction left unmatched. The CDR3 region has the DNA TGTGCCAGCAGCCCCTCCGGGGCGGTAGCGGGAGATACGCAGTATTTT. It encodes CASSPSGAVAGDTQYF.

The V call is TRBV29-1, the J call TRBJ2-3; no clear D. The CDR3 runs to 13 residues. Trimming pared 4 bases from V and 4 bases from J, leaving 12 bases between. Germline-derived CDR1 and CDR2 are SQVTM and ANQGSEA. As DNA, the CDR3 is TGCAGCGTTGTAGGATTTTTATCAGATACGCAGTATTTT. This sequence encodes CSVVGFLSDTQYF.

This clonotype was observed a handful of times. The rearrangement joins TRBV29-1 to TRBJ2-1; 7 bases agree with TRBD1. The germline CDR1 and CDR2 sequences are SQVTM and ANQGSEA. The V and J ends lost 6 bases and 4 bases, in that order; junction bases with no gene match: 6. This CDR3 region has 13 residues. The CDR3 loop reads CSVTTGNYNEQFF. As DNA, the CDR3 is TGCAGCGTGACGACAGGGAATTACAATGAGCAGTTCTTC.

Regarding this clonotype: The CDR3 does not end in the conserved phenylalanine or tryptophan, so this is likely a read error. The V and J genes are TRBV2 and TRBJ2-1; possibly TRBD1 for D (7 bases). CDR1 and CDR2 from the germline V gene are SNHLY and FYNNEI. V was pared by 11 bases and J by 6 bases, with 29 bases between. This CDR3 has 17 amino acids. The DNA for the CDR3 is TGTGCCGACAAACAGGGGACAGCGGCCCGACTAGGCAATGAGCAGTTCCTC. Residues: CADKQGTAARLGNEQFL.

This clonotype was seen a handful of times. V gene TRBV5-5 combines with J gene TRBJ1-5; D remains unclear. The germline V and J ends were trimmed by 0 bases and 3 bases, with 4 bases remaining between them. The CDR3 extends over 13 amino acids. CDR1 is SGHKS and CDR2 is YYEKEE in the germline V gene (reference sequence). CDR3 in amino acids: CASSLGANQPQHF. Here the CDR3 DNA reads TGTGCCAGCAGCTTGGGCGCCAATCAGCCCCAGCATTTT. Full variable domain (remainder filled in from reference TRBV5-5 and TRBJ1-5): DAGVTQSPTHLIKTRGQQVTLRCSPISGHKSVSWYQQVLGQGPQFIFQYYEKEERGRGNFPDRFSARQFPNYSSELNVNALLLGDSALYLCASSLGANQPQHFGDGTRLSIL.

This clonotype was picked up a small number of times. This chain connects TRBV5-1 to TRBJ1-5; D remains unclear. V gave up 0 bases and J gave up 11 bases, with 15 bases separating them. CDR3 length equals 14 residues. Germline V gene data show CDR1 as SGHRS and CDR2 as YFSETQ. The CDR3 here is CASSLDGEGRAQHF. In DNA, the CDR3 is TGCGCCAGCAGCTTGGATGGGGAAGGAAGGGCCCAGCATTTT.

The rearrangement joins TRBV4-1 to TRBJ1-1; no definite D call. Trimming took off 0 bases at V and 4 bases at J, with 24 bases between the two ends. CDR3 length: 19 residues. Germline lookup yields CDR1 MGHRA and CDR2 YSYEKL. CDR3 region: CASSQEKRPGGTKVTEAFF. The CDR3, as DNA: TGCGCCAGCAGCCAAGAGAAAAGGCCAGGCGGTACTAAGGTCACTGAAGCTTTCTTT.

The genes are TRBV20-1 and TRBJ2-5; no definite D call. Germline V gene lookup returns CDR1 DFQATT and CDR2 SNEGSKA (reference sequence). The germline V and J ends were trimmed by 5 bases and 1 base, with 11 bases remaining between them. This CDR3 is built from 13 residues. CDR3 coding DNA: TGCAGTGCTCAACTACCCCGCCAAGAGACCCAGTACTTC. Translation gives CSAQLPRQETQYF.